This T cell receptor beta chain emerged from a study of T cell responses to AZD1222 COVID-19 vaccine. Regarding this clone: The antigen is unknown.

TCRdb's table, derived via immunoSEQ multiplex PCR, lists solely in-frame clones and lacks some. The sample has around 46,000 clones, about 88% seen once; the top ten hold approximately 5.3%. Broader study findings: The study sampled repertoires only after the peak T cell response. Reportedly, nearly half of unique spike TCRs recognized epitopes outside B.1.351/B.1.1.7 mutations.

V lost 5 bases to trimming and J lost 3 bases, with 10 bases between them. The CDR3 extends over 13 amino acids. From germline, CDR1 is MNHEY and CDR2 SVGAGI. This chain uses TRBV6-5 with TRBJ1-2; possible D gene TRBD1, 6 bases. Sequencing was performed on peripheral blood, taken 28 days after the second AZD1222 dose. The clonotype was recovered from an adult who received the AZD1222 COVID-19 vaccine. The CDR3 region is CASSRDIDYGYTF. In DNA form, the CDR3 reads TGTGCCAGCAGTCGGGACATTGACTATGGCTACACCTTC.